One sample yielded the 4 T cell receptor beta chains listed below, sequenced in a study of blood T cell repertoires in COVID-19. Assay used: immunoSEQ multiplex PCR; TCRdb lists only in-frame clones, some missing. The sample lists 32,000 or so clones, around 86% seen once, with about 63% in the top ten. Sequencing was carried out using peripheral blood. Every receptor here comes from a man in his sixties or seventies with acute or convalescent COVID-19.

CDR3 DNA sequence: TGTGCCAGCACCCCCCTCAGCGATTGGACAGATACGCAGTATTTT. Translation gives CASTPLSDWTDTQYF. V usage is TRBV11-1 and J usage is TRBJ2-3; D is uncertain. This CDR3 comprises 15 residues. Trimming removed 7 bases at V and 3 bases at J, with 17 bases between. The germline V gene encodes CDR1 SGHAT and CDR2 FQDESV (reference sequence).

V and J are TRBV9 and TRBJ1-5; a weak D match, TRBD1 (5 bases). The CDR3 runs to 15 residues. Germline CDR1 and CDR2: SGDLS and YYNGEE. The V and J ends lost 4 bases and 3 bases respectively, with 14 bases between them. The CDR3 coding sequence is TGTGCCAGCAGCCCCTTGGAGGGGATCAATCAGCCCCAGCATTTT. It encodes CASSPLEGINQPQHF.

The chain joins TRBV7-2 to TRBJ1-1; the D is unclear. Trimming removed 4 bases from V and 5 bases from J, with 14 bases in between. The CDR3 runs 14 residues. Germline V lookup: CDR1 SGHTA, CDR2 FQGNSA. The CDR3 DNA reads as TGTGCCAGCAGCTCGGGATACCCCGGGACTGAAGCTTTCTTT. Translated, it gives CASSSGYPGTEAFF.

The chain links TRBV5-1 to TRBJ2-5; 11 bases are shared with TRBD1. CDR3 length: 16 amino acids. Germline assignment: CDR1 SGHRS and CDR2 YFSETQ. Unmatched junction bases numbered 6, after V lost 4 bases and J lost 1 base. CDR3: CASSPGTGGVQETQYF. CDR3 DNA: TGCGCCAGCAGCCCTGGGACAGGGGGAGTCCAAGAGACCCAGTACTTC. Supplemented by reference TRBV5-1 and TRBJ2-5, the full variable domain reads KAGVTQTPRYLIKTRGQQVTLSCSPISGHRSVSWYQQTPGQGLQFLFEYFSETQRNKGNFPGRFSGRQFSNSRSEMNVSTLELGDSALYLCASSPGTGGVQETQYFGPGTRLLVL.